This TCR beta chain emerged from a study of T cells in Graves' hyperthyroidism and ophthalmopathy. With 0 bases clipped from V and 4 bases from J, the junction kept 6 bases outside the gene matches. The CDR3 has 16 amino acids. Germline V CDR1 and CDR2: SGDLS, YYNGEE. There are a few counts of this clonotype. PBMCs were sourced from about 10 ml fresh peripheral blood. Amplified TCR beta CDR3 regions came from RNA transcripts. Using the HTBI primer set, a first-round RT-PCR was run on the TCR CDR3. TCRdb re-called the multiplex PCR reads through MiXCR, storing one row per CDR3 protein. The data show hundreds of thousands of distinct CDR3 sequences, with around 15% seen just once and 9.5% to 13% held by the top ten.

This receptor was obtained from a woman between 18 and 29 years old with Graves' hyperthyroidism. The chain combines TRBV9 with TRBJ2-2; 7 nucleotides line up with TRBD2. Sequencing input: blood. The CDR3 sequence: CASSVELALGTGELFF. The CDR3 DNA follows: TGTGCCAGCAGCGTAGAACTAGCGCTGGGCACCGGGGAGCTGTTTTTT.